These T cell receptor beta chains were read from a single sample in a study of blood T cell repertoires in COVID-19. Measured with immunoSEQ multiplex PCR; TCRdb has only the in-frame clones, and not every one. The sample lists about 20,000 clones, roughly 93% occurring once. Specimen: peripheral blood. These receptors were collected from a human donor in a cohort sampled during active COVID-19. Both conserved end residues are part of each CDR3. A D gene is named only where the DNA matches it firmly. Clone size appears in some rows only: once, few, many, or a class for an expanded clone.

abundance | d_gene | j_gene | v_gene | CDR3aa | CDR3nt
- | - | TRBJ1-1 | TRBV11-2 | CASSSLTSSSPTTEAFF | TGTGCCAGCAGCTCGCTTACCAGTAGTAGTCCGACAACTGAAGCTTTCTTT
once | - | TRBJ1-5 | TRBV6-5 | CASRVTVNQPQHF | TGTGCCAGCAGGGTTACGGTCAATCAGCCCCAGCATTTT
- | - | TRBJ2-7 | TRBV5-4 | CASSGVDGTYEQYF | TGTGCCAGCAGCGGAGTCGACGGAACCTACGAGCAGTACTTC
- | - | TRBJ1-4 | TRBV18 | CASSPLEGREPEKLFF | TGTGCCAGCTCACCACTCGAGGGACGGGAGCCTGAAAAACTGTTTTTT
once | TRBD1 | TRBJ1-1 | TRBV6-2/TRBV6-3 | CASSFSRDSMNTEAFF | TGTGCCAGCAGTTTCTCCCGGGACAGCATGAACACTGAAGCTTTCTTT
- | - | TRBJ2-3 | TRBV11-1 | CASSLAQGPRGTDTQYF | TGTGCCAGCAGCTTAGCGCAGGGCCCCCGCGGCACAGATACGCAGTATTTT
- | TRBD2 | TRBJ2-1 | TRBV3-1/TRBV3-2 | CASSQDWGSGRGSYNEQFF | TGTGCCAGCAGCCAAGATTGGGGTAGCGGGAGAGGCTCCTACAATGAGCAGTTCTTC
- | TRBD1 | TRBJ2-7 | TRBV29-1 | CSAGRQGEGEQYF | TGCAGCGCCGGTAGACAGGGCGAGGGCGAGCAGTACTTC
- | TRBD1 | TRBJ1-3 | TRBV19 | CASRPGQGSKAGNTIYF | TGTGCCAGTAGGCCGGGACAGGGGAGTAAAGCTGGAAACACCATATATTTT
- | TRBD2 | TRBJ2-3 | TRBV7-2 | CASSGPGGETQYF | TGTGCCAGCAGCGGGCCGGGGGGGGAAACGCAGTATTTT
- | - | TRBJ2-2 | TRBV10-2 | CASSEVGAGPSGELFF | TGCGCCAGCAGTGAGGTAGGGGCCGGGCCCTCCGGGGAGCTGTTTTTT
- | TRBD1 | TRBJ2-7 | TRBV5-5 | CASSSTGTGTYEQYF | TGTGCCAGCAGCTCCACCGGGACAGGGACCTACGAGCAGTACTTC
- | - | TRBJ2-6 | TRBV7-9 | CASSLAPAGAAGANVLTF | TGTGCCAGCAGCTTAGCCCCGGCGGGCGCTGCTGGGGCCAACGTCCTGACTTTC
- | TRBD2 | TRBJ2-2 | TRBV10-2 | CASFGTSGTGELFF | TGCGCCAGTTTTGGGACTAGCGGTACCGGGGAGCTGTTTTTT
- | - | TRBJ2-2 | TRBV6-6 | CASTLKPGELFF | TGTGCCAGCACTCTAAAACCCGGGGAGCTGTTTTTT
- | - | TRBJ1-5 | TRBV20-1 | CSASVGGNQPQHF | TGCAGTGCTAGTGTGGGCGGGAATCAGCCCCAGCATTTT
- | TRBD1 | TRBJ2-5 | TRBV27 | CASSSHRGLGGETQYF | TGTGCCAGCAGTTCCCACAGGGGGTTAGGTGGAGAGACCCAGTACTTC
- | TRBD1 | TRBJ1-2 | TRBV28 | CASMGGQGADGYTF | TGTGCCAGCATGGGGGGACAGGGGGCCGATGGCTACACCTTC
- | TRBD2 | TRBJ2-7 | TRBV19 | CASRRTSGPTYEQYF | TGTGCCAGTAGACGGACTAGCGGACCGACCTACGAGCAGTACTTC
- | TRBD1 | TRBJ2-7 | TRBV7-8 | CASSTRTGDYEQYF | TGTGCCAGCAGCACCAGGACAGGGGACTACGAGCAGTACTTC
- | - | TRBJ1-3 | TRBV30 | CAWSWQGTENTIYF | TGTGCCTGGAGTTGGCAGGGGACCGAAAACACCATATATTTT
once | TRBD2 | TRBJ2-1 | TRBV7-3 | CASSLVAGPYNEQFF | TGTGCCAGCAGCTTGGTAGCGGGGCCATACAATGAGCAGTTCTTC